What follows are 15 T cell receptor beta chains derived from one specimen sequenced in a study of blood T cell repertoires in COVID-19. Sequenced by immunoSEQ multiplex PCR; TCRdb stores in-frame clones only, minus some. The sample yields roughly 250,000 clones, 82% seen once. Specimen: peripheral blood. Receptor source: an elderly woman with active or convalescent COVID-19.

V and J are TRBV7-8 and TRBJ2-5; D perhaps matches TRBD1 (6 bases). The CDR3 runs to 14 residues. V lost 3 bases and J lost 5, with 13 bases in between. Germline V gene sequence: CDR1 SGHVS, CDR2 FQNEAQ. In nucleotides, the CDR3 is TGTGCCAGCAGCTTTGGGGGCGGGTGGGAGACCCAGTACTTC. It codes for CASSFGGGWETQYF.

The chain employs TRBV5-1 and TRBJ2-3; the match to TRBD2 covers 13 bases. With V trimmed by 4 bases and J by 2 bases, 10 bases remained unmatched. The germline V gene has CDR1 SGHRS and CDR2 YFSETQ. The CDR3 length is 18 residues. The CDR3 nucleotides read TGCGCCAGCAGCCAGACTAGCGGGAGGCCTTCCTCCACAGATACGCAGTATTTT. Its translation: CASSQTSGRPSSTDTQYF.

The chain's CDR3 is CASSTGLATDTQYF. The CDR3 DNA follows: TGCGCCAGCAGCACGGGACTAGCAACAGATACGCAGTATTTT. The chain carries TRBV5-1 and TRBJ2-3; TRBD2 agrees at 9 bases. V dropped 4 bases and J dropped 3; count of bases not matched to a gene: 3. CDR1 is SGHRS, CDR2 YFSETQ, per germline. The CDR3 length is 14 residues.

The count of this clone is one. The chain links TRBV5-1 to TRBJ2-1; D is unresolved. The CDR3 extends over 16 amino acids. The germline V gene has CDR1 SGHRS and CDR2 YFSETQ. V dropped 0 bases and J dropped 0 bases, with 10 bases sitting between them. The CDR3 bases are TGCGCCAGCAGCTTGGCCCCCCCGAGCTCCTACAATGAGCAGTTCTTC. It codes for CASSLAPPSSYNEQFF.

V is TRBV6-2 or TRBV6-3 and J is TRBJ2-7; the D gene is possibly TRBD1 (6 bases). V shed 6 bases and J shed 3 bases, with 15 bases lying between them. Germline CDR1 MNHEY, CDR2 SVGEGT. The CDR3 runs to 14 residues. CDR3 loop: CASSTGFSLYEQYF. CDR3 in DNA: TGTGCCAGCAGCACAGGGTTTTCTCTCTACGAGCAGTACTTC.

There are a few counts of this clone. This sequence joins TRBV11-2 and TRBJ1-1; 10 bases map to TRBD1. Germline V lookup: CDR1 SGHAT, CDR2 FQNNGV. CDR3 length: 14 residues. V trimming: 4 bases; J trimming: 6 bases; junction bases outside the gene matches: 5. The CDR3 region is CASSSTGGGPEAFF. The CDR3 bases are TGTGCCAGCAGCTCGACAGGGGGCGGCCCTGAAGCTTTCTTT. The full variable domain, in which reference TRBV11-2 and TRBJ1-1 provide the parts outside the CDR3, is EAGVAQSPRYKIIEKRQSVAFWCNPISGHATLYWYQQILGQGPKLLIQFQNNGVVDDSQLPKDRFSAERLKGVDSTLKIQPAKLEDSAVYLCASSSTGGGPEAFFGQGTRLTVV.

V and J are TRBV30 and TRBJ1-2, with a tentative D call TRBD1 (5 bases). Germline V CDR1 and CDR2: GTSNPN, SVGIG (reference sequence). The CDR3 consists of 15 residues. The V gene lost 2 bases and the J gene lost 4 bases, with 17 bases spanning the gap. In DNA form, the CDR3 reads TGTGCCTGGAGTCCTGGACAACCGTCTAGCTATGGCTACACCTTC. Protein product: CAWSPGQPSSYGYTF.

V is TRBV29-1 and J is TRBJ1-1; D is ambiguous. CDR1 is SQVTM, CDR2 ANQGSEA, per germline. Trimming removed 7 bases at V and 6 bases at J, with 15 bases between. CDR3 length: 12 residues. The chain's CDR3 is CSAIWARAEAFF. The CDR3 region has the DNA TGCAGCGCCATTTGGGCAAGAGCTGAAGCTTTCTTT.

This rearrangement joins TRBV29-1 to TRBJ2-5; 9 nucleotides match TRBD1. Germline CDR1 reads SQVTM; CDR2 reads ANQGSEA. The V gene end was trimmed by 5 bases and the J gene end by 5 bases; junction bases not matched to a gene: 3. The CDR3 extends over 12 amino acids. The CDR3: CSVLTGGETQYF. The CDR3 DNA follows: TGCAGCGTTCTGACAGGGGGGGAGACCCAGTACTTC.

The J gene is TRBJ2-1, the V gene TRBV5-4; TRBD2 aligns across 10 bases. Germline lookup yields CDR1 SGHNT and CDR2 YYREEE (reference sequence). CDR3 length: 16 residues. Losses at the gene ends were 2 bases for V and 8 bases for J; bases not matched to a gene: 10. CDR3 sequence reads: CASSLRSGRDADEQFF. The CDR3 region has the DNA TGTGCCAGCAGCTTAAGGAGCGGGAGGGATGCCGATGAGCAGTTCTTC.

J is TRBJ2-5 and V is TRBV24-1; 7 bases line up with TRBD1. This CDR3 has 16 amino acids. Unmatched junction bases numbered 12, after V lost 6 bases and J lost 3 bases. Germline loops: CDR1 KGHDR, CDR2 SFDVKD. The CDR3 reads CATSPKPGQPKETQYF. The CDR3 DNA follows: TGTGCCACCAGTCCGAAGCCGGGACAGCCAAAAGAGACCCAGTACTTC.

Only one count was recorded for this clone. The gene calls are TRBV7-9 and TRBJ1-6, with a weak D call TRBD1 (5 bases). The CDR3 loop spans 13 amino acids. The V and J ends lost 7 bases and 8 bases respectively, with 12 bases between them. Germline values: CDR1 SEHNR, CDR2 FQNEAQ (reference sequence). The CDR3 DNA sequence: TGTGCCAGCACACTCAGGGCCGATTCACCCCTCCACTTT. Translation gives CASTLRADSPLHF.

The rearrangement uses TRBV6-5 and TRBJ1-5, with 8 nucleotides matching TRBD1. Germline V gene data show CDR1 as MNHEY and CDR2 as SVGAGI. This CDR3 comprises 13 residues. The junction had 5 bases not matched to a gene; V was cut back by 8 bases and J by 5 bases. DNA for the CDR3: TGTGCCAGCGGAGACAGGGGATATCAGCCCCAGCATTTT. This encodes CASGDRGYQPQHF.

This clone has a handful of counts. V and J are TRBV4-1 and TRBJ1-2; D is perhaps TRBD1 (6 bases). Germline V lookup: CDR1 MGHRA, CDR2 YSYEKL. This CDR3 contains 16 residues. Deletions cut 4 bases from V and 4 bases from J, with 19 bases between. CDR3 residues: CASSRGGSEDGYGYTF. Here the CDR3 DNA reads TGCGCCAGCAGCCGAGGGGGTTCGGAAGACGGCTATGGCTACACCTTC.

This clone occurred a few times. The rearrangement uses TRBV10-3 and TRBJ2-5; possibly TRBD1 for D (6 bases). V gave up 10 bases and J gave up 5 bases, with 14 bases separating them. The CDR3 is made up of 12 amino acids. The germline V gene encodes CDR1 ENHRY and CDR2 SYGVKD. CDR3 nucleotides: TGTGCCAGGGTACAGGGTAGGGAGACCCAGTACTTC. Its translation is CARVQGRETQYF.